One sample yielded the 23 T cell receptor beta chains listed below, sequenced in a study of CD8 T cells in cerebrospinal fluid in Alzheimer's disease. Each CDR3 protein gets one entry in TCRdb, which reprocessed the 10x single-cell sequencing reads and gives no DNA. The clone table shows over a thousand distinct CDR3 sequences, with the ten largest holding approximately 20%. Sample: cerebrospinal fluid. The receptors originated from a human donor with mild cognitive impairment.

The V and J genes are TRBV5-4 and TRBJ1-1. CDR3 length equals 16 residues. CDR1 and CDR2 (germline): SGHNT, YYREEE (reference sequence). CDR3 in amino acids: CASSSAPGSRDTEAFF.

By frequency, this clonotype registers medium-sized. The V gene is TRBV5-1, the J gene TRBJ2-1; as DNA is missing, the TRBD1 call by TCRdb cannot be tested. The CDR3 covers 15 residues. CDR1 is SGHRS, CDR2 YFSETQ, per germline. CDR3: CASRSGDRLRGEQFF.

Judged by frequency, this clonotype is medium-sized. The chain uses TRBV28 and TRBJ1-6; the D call from TCRdb, TRBD1, cannot be confirmed without DNA. CDR3 length: 16 residues. CDR1 MDHEN and CDR2 SYDVKM come from the germline V gene. This CDR3 is CASYLRGASYNSPLHF. Using reference TRBV28 and TRBJ1-6 for the parts outside the CDR3, the full variable domain is DVKVTQSSRYLVKRTGEKVFLECVQDMDHENMFWYRQDPGLGLRLIYFSYDVKMKEKGDIPEGYSVSREKKERFSLILESASTNQTSMYLCASYLRGASYNSPLHFGNGTRLTVT.

Frequency places this clonotype as large. The chain joins TRBV18 to TRBJ2-3. CDR3 length: 14 residues. In germline, CDR1 is KGHSH, CDR2 LQKENI. CDR3 residues: CASSIVESTDTQYF.

By frequency, this clonotype registers medium-sized. This sequence joins TRBV11-2 and TRBJ1-1; TCRdb proposes TRBD1, but this gene call is untestable without DNA. Germline CDR1 reads SGHAT; CDR2 reads FQNNGV. The CDR3 covers 11 residues. CDR3 sequence: CASSLGGLAFF.

This rearrangement joins TRBV24-1 to TRBJ2-5; TCRdb's D call of TRBD2 is untestable without DNA. The CDR3 runs 15 residues. Per the germline V gene, CDR1 is KGHDR and CDR2 is SFDVKD. The chain's CDR3 is CATSDSGGRDETQYF.

Judged by frequency, this clonotype is medium-sized (0.01 to 0.1%). The chain uses TRBV9 and TRBJ1-6; TCRdb's D call, TRBD1, is unchecked because there is no DNA. Germline CDR1 is SGDLS and CDR2 is YYNGEE. CDR3 length: 16 amino acids. CDR3 sequence reads: CASRSGTEVSNSPLHF.

This clonotype is identified as medium-sized from frequency. This chain connects TRBV6-6 to TRBJ1-2; TCRdb names TRBD1, which stays unverified in the absence of DNA. This CDR3 spans 14 amino acids. From germline, CDR1 is MNHNY and CDR2 SVGAGI (reference sequence). CDR3 sequence: CASRGQGADYGYTF.

Frequency places this clonotype as medium-sized (0.01 to 0.1%). V gene TRBV3-1 combines with J gene TRBJ1-1; TCRdb calls TRBD1, which cannot be checked without DNA. The germline CDR1 and CDR2 sequences are LGHDT and YNNKEL (reference sequence). CDR3 length equals 18 residues. CDR3 loop: CASSQVIGTGKQNTEAFF.

The chain has TRBV6-5 and TRBJ1-2. The CDR3 is 14 residues long. Germline CDR1 reads MNHEY; CDR2 reads SVGAGI. CDR3 loop: CASLTLGAGRGYTF.

The chain joins TRBV6-5 to TRBJ2-3; TCRdb's D gene call, TRBD2, goes unchecked for lack of DNA. The CDR3 spans 15 residues. The germline CDR1 and CDR2 sequences are MNHEY and SVGAGI. The CDR3 loop reads CASSFTASPTDTQYF.

Considering frequency, this clonotype is medium-sized. The gene calls are TRBV5-1 and TRBJ2-3; checking the TCRdb D call of TRBD2 is not possible without DNA. The CDR3 loop spans 17 amino acids. Germline assignment: CDR1 SGHRS and CDR2 YFSETQ. This chain's CDR3 is CASSPGTSGDFTDTQYF.

The chain employs TRBV6-6 and TRBJ2-4; TCRdb proposes TRBD2, but this gene call is untestable without DNA. CDR1 is MNHNY, CDR2 SVGAGI, per germline (reference sequence). The CDR3 contains 14 residues. The CDR3 loop reads CATVRTSGMAIQYF.

This clonotype is called medium-sized based on its frequency. This sequence joins TRBV10-3 and TRBJ1-3. Germline-derived CDR1 and CDR2 are ENHRY and SYGVKD. CDR3 length: 15 amino acids. This CDR3 is CAISEGQSSGNTIYF.

The chain carries TRBV11-2 and TRBJ1-6. The CDR3 runs 13 residues. Germline V gene lookup returns CDR1 SGHAT and CDR2 FQNNGV. CDR3: CASSLEVNSPLHF.

The V call is TRBV10-3, the J call TRBJ1-2. Germline assignment: CDR1 ENHRY and CDR2 SYGVKD. The CDR3 sequence is 13 residues long. CDR3 protein: CAISDSLIDGYTF.

In terms of frequency, this clonotype is large. The V call is TRBV2, the J call TRBJ1-1; TCRdb's D gene call, TRBD1, goes unchecked for lack of DNA. Looked up from germline, CDR1 is SNHLY and CDR2 is FYNNEI. The CDR3 length is 13 residues. CDR3 sequence reads: CASSDQVQGEAFF.

The rearrangement joins TRBV6-1 to TRBJ2-3; the D call from TCRdb, TRBD2, cannot be confirmed without DNA. CDR3 length equals 20 residues. Germline V CDR1 and CDR2: MNHNS, SASEGT. The CDR3 region is CASSVRRWASGGTSTDTQYF.

CDR3 sequence: CATSPPPGTGNTGELFF. The rearrangement links TRBV24-1 to TRBJ2-2; TCRdb reports TRBD1, a call that lacks DNA to check it against. This CDR3 spans 17 amino acids. The germline V gene encodes CDR1 KGHDR and CDR2 SFDVKD.

This chain uses TRBV6-5 with TRBJ2-3; TCRdb picks TRBD1, but there is no DNA to check that call. Looked up from germline, CDR1 is MNHEY and CDR2 is SVGAGI. CDR3 length: 15 residues. CDR3 protein: CASSYPGQGTDTQYF.

This clonotype ranks as medium-sized (0.01 to 0.1%) in terms of frequency. The J gene is TRBJ2-2, the V gene TRBV20-1; checking the TCRdb D call of TRBD1 is not possible without DNA. This CDR3 is 14 amino acids long. Germline V lookup: CDR1 DFQATT, CDR2 SNEGSKA (reference sequence). The CDR3 is CSASGFDRTGELFF.

This chain links TRBV9 with TRBJ1-2; the TCRdb call, TRBD1, lacks DNA for checking. The CDR3 spans 14 residues. CDR1 and CDR2 (germline): SGDLS, YYNGEE. The CDR3 region is CASSALTGKYGYTF.

This clonotype is identified as medium-sized from frequency. The genes are TRBV4-3 and TRBJ2-2; the D gene TCRdb calls, TRBD2, cannot be checked with no DNA. CDR3 size: 16 residues. CDR1 and CDR2 from the germline V gene are LGHNA and YSLEER. The CDR3 here is CASSQDSGGNTGELFF.